In its sample, the clone carrying this TCR beta chain was seen many times. Its antigen is not identified. These data come from a study of spatial heterogeneity in lung cancer. The wider study: When follow-up PBMC samples existed, they were sequenced (at a median of about 2 years after resection). Alpha-chain sequences were detected in numbers that were consistently lower than beta-chain sequences. Findings and caveats of the study: At resection, ubiquitous expanded tumor TCRs appeared in blood more than at follow-up.

TCRdb re-called the 5' RACE reads with MiXCR, one entry per CDR3 protein. This table holds about 87,000 distinct CDR3 sequences, roughly 21% found once. Documented time point: blood at routine non-recurrence follow-up after resection. Material for sequencing was whole RNA from tumor, nontumor lung or frozen PBMC, left unsorted. Germline V gene data show CDR1 as SGHRS and CDR2 as YFSETQ. Unmatched junction bases numbered 15, after V lost 4 bases and J lost 0 bases. CDR3 length equals 18 residues. This sequence joins TRBV5-1 and TRBJ1-1, with 7 bases aligning to TRBD1. The TCR was taken from a male donor with early-stage non-small cell lung cancer. Material: PBMCs, obtained at follow-up. CDR3 in amino acids: CASSAGNRDSRMNTEAFF. The CDR3 DNA is TGCGCCAGCAGCGCCGGAAACCGGGACAGCAGAATGAACACTGAAGCTTTCTTT. Together with reference TRBV5-1 and TRBJ1-1, the CDR3 gives the full variable domain: KAGVTQTPRYLIKTRGQQVTLSCSPISGHRSVSWYQQTPGQGLQFLFEYFSETQRNKGNFPGRFSGRQFSNSRSEMNVSTLELGDSALYLCASSAGNRDSRMNTEAFFGQGTRLTVV.